This TCR beta chain was identified during a study of cytomegalovirus exposure and HLA in healthy donors. The length of the CDR3 is 15 residues. The V gene's germline CDR1 is LGHNA and CDR2 YSLEER. The ends were cut back, 0 bases at V and 5 bases at J, with 13 bases in the middle. Vbeta (60) and Jbeta (13) primers were used in the PCR. Profiling relied on immunoSEQ multiplex PCR, and the TCRdb table lists in-frame clones only, not all of them. The table lists around 41,000 clones, about half of them singletons. This receptor was taken from a man in his 60s in good health and CMV-seronegative. Sequences were obtained from PBMCs. The chain combines TRBV4-3 with TRBJ2-5; a weak D match, TRBD2 (5 bases). CDR3 bases: TGCGCCAGCAGCCAAGATCTGGCTAGCTGGGAGACCCAGTACTTC. As protein: CASSQDLASWETQYF.